This T cell receptor (beta chain) is drawn from a study of metastatic and nonmetastatic thyroid tumors. V lost 5 bases, J lost 6 bases, and 11 bases stayed unmatched. The CDR3 loop spans 15 amino acids. The germline V gene encodes CDR1 MNHNS and CDR2 SASEGT. Among the patients, none had received any treatment before thyroid surgery. TCRdb re-processed the PCR reads through MiXCR. Of about 25,000 clones in the sample, roughly 20% are singletons; the top ten hold roughly 4.4%. This clone was seen a handful of times. The TCR was taken from a female donor with papillary thyroid cancer or a benign thyroid nodule (not recorded which). Some clones in this sample may be carry-over from other donors' samples. The sample consisted of adjacent normal tissue. The gene calls are TRBV6-1 and TRBJ2-7; 9 nucleotides line up with TRBD2. This CDR3 is CASSTPGLAITEQYF. The DNA for the CDR3 is TGTGCCAGCAGTACCCCGGGACTAGCTATTACCGAGCAGTACTTC.